This T cell receptor beta chain was observed in a study of T cell clonotyping in hematopoietic cell transplantation. TCRdb keeps only in-frame clones here, not all; method: immunoSEQ multiplex PCR. The sample contains tens of thousands of clones, approximately 90% of which appear only once. V was clipped by 2 bases and J by 0 bases, with 11 bases between them. The CDR3 has 16 amino acids. The germline V gene has CDR1 SGHVS and CDR2 FQNEAQ. Details on this clone: Its target is not known.

Study conclusions and caveats: Pathologically expanded recipient clonotypes increased progressively from day 30 to day 180 as diversity fell. Higher Inverse Simpson Index values in graft donor and pretransplant recipient predicted broader posttransplant TCR diversity.

Recipients were bled about 28 days pretransplant and at posttransplant days 30, 100, 180. The source of this sequence is a female patient aged 45-60 years who had an allogeneic stem cell transplant from a related donor, so the T cells may come from the graft donor. Some clones in this sample may be carry-over from other donors' samples. Specimen: PBMCs, collected 100 days after allogeneic stem cell transplant. The J gene is TRBJ1-5, the V gene TRBV7-8, with D unresolved. CDR3 in amino acids: CASSLSRTSSNQPQHF. The CDR3 coding sequence is TGTGCCAGCAGCTTATCCCGGACGAGTAGCAATCAGCCCCAGCATTTT.